The rows below give T cell receptor beta chains drawn from one sample of a study of cytomegalovirus exposure and HLA in healthy donors. The repertoire was sequenced with immunoSEQ multiplex PCR; TCRdb's copy has only in-frame clones and lacks some. Of around 130,000 clones listed, 83% were seen once; the top ten hold around 1.2%. The sequencing input was PBMCs. Receptors originate from a girl under 10 years old in good health and CMV-seronegative. Both conserved end residues are part of each CDR3. Each record gives: clone size, J gene, D gene, V gene, CDR3 length, CDR3 protein, CDR3 DNA. The D gene is left open where the match is weak. Size is stated for part of the rows, as once, few or many counts, or as a class when the clone is expanded.

.	TRBJ1-3	TRBD1	TRBV11-2	14	CASSLDQGANTIYF	TGTGCCAGCAGCTTAGATCAGGGGGCAAACACCATATATTTT
few	TRBJ1-1	TRBD1	TRBV19	17	CASSIPEQGPAGTEAFF	TGTGCCAGTAGTATACCTGAACAGGGGCCCGCCGGCACTGAAGCTTTCTTT
.	TRBJ2-3	TRBD1	TRBV7-2	15	CASSLRTGRTDTQYF	TGTGCCAGCAGCCTCCGGACAGGGCGCACAGATACGCAGTATTTT
.	TRBJ1-5	TRBD1	TRBV28	17	CASSFGTGGTLNQPQHF	TGTGCCAGCAGTTTTGGGACAGGGGGGACCCTCAATCAGCCCCAGCATTTT
.	TRBJ2-5	TRBD1	TRBV7-2	16	CASSLRQGSIQETQYF	TGTGCCAGCAGCCTCCGACAGGGATCTATCCAAGAGACCCAGTACTTC
.	TRBJ2-1	TRBD2	TRBV5-6	15	CASSPHGLADNEQFF	TGTGCCAGCAGCCCCCACGGACTAGCGGACAATGAGCAGTTCTTC
.	TRBJ2-4	TRBD2	TRBV19	17	CASSIVPGREGKNIQYF	TGTGCCAGTAGTATAGTACCGGGGAGGGAAGGCAAAAACATTCAGTACTTC
.	TRBJ1-3	TRBD1	TRBV5-1	20	CASSSRTGTGEWVSGNTIYF	TGCGCCAGCAGCTCACGTACCGGGACAGGCGAATGGGTGAGTGGAAACACCATATATTTT
.	TRBJ1-2	.	TRBV5-8	14	CASSTNEGIDGYTF	TGTGCCAGCAGCACGAACGAGGGTATTGATGGCTACACCTTC
.	TRBJ2-1	TRBD1	TRBV9	15	CASSGPGQTNNEQFF	TGTGCCAGCAGCGGACCGGGACAGACTAACAATGAGCAGTTCTTC
few	TRBJ2-7	.	TRBV28	15	CASSPLRGHSDEQYF	TGTGCCAGCAGCCCCCTAAGGGGTCACTCCGACGAGCAGTACTTC
.	TRBJ2-3	TRBD2	TRBV10-2	16	CASSQGLAGATDTQYF	TGCGCCAGCAGCCAGGGACTAGCTGGGGCCACAGATACGCAGTATTTT
.	TRBJ1-2	TRBD1	TRBV6-5	15	CASSNYRGQNYGYTF	TGTGCCAGCAGTAACTACAGGGGGCAGAACTATGGCTACACCTTC
.	TRBJ2-7	TRBD1	TRBV25-1	17	CASSEGTGGSPTYEQYF	TGTGCCAGCAGTGAAGGAACAGGGGGCTCCCCAACCTACGAGCAGTACTTC
.	TRBJ2-7	TRBD2	TRBV10-2	19	CASSEPRISGRVRGDEQYF	TGCGCCAGCAGTGAGCCTCGAATTAGCGGGAGGGTACGAGGGGACGAGCAGTACTTC
.	TRBJ1-1	.	TRBV4-3	15	CASSQDYTGPTEAFF	TGCGCCAGCAGCCAAGATTATACAGGGCCCACTGAAGCTTTCTTT
.	TRBJ1-3	.	TRBV9	14	CASSQGSSGNTIYF	TGTGCCAGCAGTCAGGGTTCGTCAGGAAACACCATATATTTT
.	TRBJ2-7	.	TRBV7-9	14	CASSYGLSPYEQYF	TGTGCCAGCAGCTACGGACTTTCTCCCTACGAGCAGTACTTC
.	TRBJ2-1	TRBD1	TRBV5-4	15	CASSFGQGALGEQFF	TGTGCCAGCAGCTTCGGACAGGGGGCGTTGGGTGAGCAGTTCTTC
.	TRBJ2-7	TRBD2	TRBV5-6	15	CASSSRGWSLHEQYF	TGTGCCAGCAGCTCGCGGGGGTGGTCGCTCCACGAGCAGTACTTC
.	TRBJ2-3	.	TRBV4-3	15	CASSLESRATDTQYF	TGCGCCAGCAGCCTCGAATCGCGGGCCACAGATACGCAGTATTTT
.	TRBJ1-6	.	TRBV5-8	18	CASSSSLLTDSYNSPLHF	TGTGCCAGCAGCTCTTCTCTTCTAACAGACTCCTATAATTCACCCCTCCACTTT